Shown below are 26 T cell receptor beta chains from a single sample sequenced in a study of human T cells and chemical hapten exposure. Using its own MiXCR run on the RACE reads, TCRdb lists one record per CDR3 protein. Here the sample spans roughly 69,000 distinct CDR3 sequences, 11% being singletons. As to time point: patch test 3, about 24 weeks after DPC sensitization. Described treatment: therapeutic diphenylcyclopropenone sensitization with weekly scalp DPC. This specimen was whole blood, taken in connection with sensitization to the hapten diphenylcyclopropenone (DPC). The source is a woman under 40 with alopecia areata. Some clones in this sample may be carry-over from other donors' samples.

This clonotype was seen more than once but under ten times. The chain joins TRBV4-2 to TRBJ2-3; D is undetermined. V was clipped by 0 bases and J by 3 bases, with 7 bases between them. From germline, CDR1 is LGHNA and CDR2 YNFKEQ. The CDR3 spans 14 residues. This CDR3 reads CASSQDWGTDTQYF. The CDR3 DNA reads as TGTGCCAGCAGCCAAGATTGGGGAACAGATACGCAGTATTTT.

This clonotype has a count of ten or more. The chain couples TRBV3-1 to TRBJ2-3; 11 bases map to TRBD1. CDR1 and CDR2 (germline): LGHDT, YNNKEL (reference sequence). J lost 4 bases, V lost 1 base, and 4 bases had no gene match. The CDR3 consists of 16 residues. The CDR3 nucleotides read TGTGCCAGCAGCCAAGGAGCGGACAGGGGGCCAGATACGCAGTATTTT. It codes for CASSQGADRGPDTQYF.

The rearrangement uses TRBV18 and TRBJ2-7; possible D gene TRBD2, 7 bases. The CDR3 contains 15 residues. V was trimmed by 3 bases and J by 1 base, leaving 13 bases between them. Germline values: CDR1 KGHSH, CDR2 LQKENI. The CDR3 is CASSPRGGDSYEQYF. The CDR3 DNA is TGTGCCAGCTCACCGAGGGGGGGCGATTCCTACGAGCAGTACTTC.

In this sample, this clonotype turned up a few times. This rearrangement joins TRBV7-9 to TRBJ2-2, with 7 nucleotides matching TRBD2. Germline V gene lookup returns CDR1 SEHNR and CDR2 FQNEAQ (reference sequence). This CDR3 has 16 residues. V lost 2 bases and J lost 2; bases outside the gene matches: 5. Written as DNA, the CDR3 is TGTGCCAGCAGCTTACACGGGACTATTAACACCGGGGAGCTGTTTTTT. Protein sequence: CASSLHGTINTGELFF.

The chain links TRBV12-3 or TRBV12-4 to TRBJ2-3, with unresolved D. Trimming removed 7 bases from V and 1 base from J, with 12 bases in between. The CDR3 totals 14 residues. CDR3 bases: TGTGCCAGCACCCGACAACAGCGCACAGATACGCAGTATTTT. Its translation is CASTRQQRTDTQYF.

This clonotype came up a few times. V and J are TRBV30 and TRBJ1-1, with a possible D match to TRBD1 (6 bases). There are 15 residues in the CDR3. CDR1 is GTSNPN and CDR2 is SVGIG in the germline V gene (reference sequence). V dropped 3 bases and J dropped 4 bases, with 18 bases sitting between them. CDR3 bases: TGTGCCTGGAGCCCTACAAGGGGGGGGGTCACTGAAGCTTTCTTT. Amino acids: CAWSPTRGGVTEAFF.

The rearrangement uses TRBV6-5 and TRBJ2-1; 9 positions agree with TRBD2. With V trimmed by 3 bases and J by 6 bases, 12 bases remained unmatched. Germline-derived CDR1 and CDR2 are MNHEY and SVGAGI. This CDR3 comprises 17 residues. For the CDR3, the DNA is TGTGCCAGCAGTTATCATCTTGGGACTAGCAGCCTCAATGAGCAGTTCTTC. As protein: CASSYHLGTSSLNEQFF.

This clonotype showed up many times. The chain joins TRBV7-3 to TRBJ2-5; TRBD1 matches at 12 bases. This CDR3 comprises 15 residues. The V and J ends lost 4 bases and 5 bases, in that order; junction bases with no gene match: 5. Germline V gene lookup returns CDR1 SGHTA and CDR2 FQGTGA. The CDR3, as DNA: TGTGCCAGCAGCTCCGGGACAGGGGGCCGGGAGACCCAGTACTTC. Translation: CASSSGTGGRETQYF.

The V and J genes are TRBV5-1 and TRBJ2-1; TRBD2 agrees at 7 bases. The CDR3 is made up of 14 amino acids. Germline CDR1 reads SGHRS; CDR2 reads YFSETQ. With V trimmed by 5 bases and J by 7 bases, 9 bases remained unmatched. This CDR3 is CASSESGTSNEQFF. The CDR3 DNA is TGCGCCAGCAGTGAGAGCGGGACTTCGAATGAGCAGTTCTTC.

This clonotype was seen a handful of times. This chain connects TRBV27 to TRBJ2-3; D ambiguous. Looked up from germline, CDR1 is MNHEY and CDR2 is SMNVEV (reference sequence). The CDR3 covers 17 residues. V lost 3 bases, J lost 3 bases, and 19 bases lay in between. The CDR3 DNA is TGTGCCAGCAGTTTCCTTGGACCGCCAGAAGGGACAGATACGCAGTATTTT. Its translation: CASSFLGPPEGTDTQYF.

The chain employs TRBV28 and TRBJ1-6, with D perhaps matching TRBD1 (5 bases). The CDR3 totals 15 residues. Trimming shortened V by 3 bases and J by 4 bases, and 10 bases separated the two germline ends. Germline-derived CDR1 and CDR2 are MDHEN and SYDVKM. The CDR3 bases are TGTGCCAGCAGTTTGCAGGGACCTTATAATTCACCCCTCCACTTT. Its protein product is CASSLQGPYNSPLHF.

V is TRBV29-1 and J is TRBJ1-3, with no clear D. Germline CDR1 is SQVTM and CDR2 is ANQGSEA. This CDR3 has 13 residues. Deletions cut 4 bases from V and 3 bases from J, with 10 bases between. CDR3 DNA: TGCAGCGTTGGTACAGCCCGTGGAAACACCATATATTTT. Protein: CSVGTARGNTIYF.

This clonotype has a count of ten or more. The chain combines TRBV7-3 with TRBJ2-2; D not resolved. Germline V gene sequence: CDR1 SGHTA, CDR2 FQGTGA. V lost 2 bases and J lost 6, with 10 bases in between. The CDR3 contains 14 residues. The CDR3 coding sequence is TGTGCCAGCAGCTTAGTGGTTTCCTCCGGGGAGCTGTTTTTT. Translated: CASSLVVSSGELFF. Full variable domain (outside the CDR3, taken from reference TRBV7-3 and TRBJ2-2): GAGVSQTPSNKVTEKGKYVELRCDPISGHTALYWYRQSLGQGPEFLIYFQGTGAADDSGLPNDRFFAVRPEGSVSTLKIQRTERGDSAVYLCASSLVVSSGELFFGEGSRLTVL.

In its sample, this clonotype was seen many times. This CDR3 is CASSLGQITQPQHF. The CDR3 nucleotides read TGTGCCAGCAGTTTGGGACAGATCACTCAGCCCCAGCATTTT. This chain connects TRBV28 to TRBJ1-5; TRBD1 agrees at 7 bases. Germline lookup yields CDR1 MDHEN and CDR2 SYDVKM. Losses at the gene ends were 3 bases for V and 6 bases for J; bases not matched to a gene: 5. This CDR3 is 14 amino acids long.

This chain uses TRBV28 with TRBJ1-1, with TRBD1 as a possible D gene (5 bases). The V gene's germline CDR1 is MDHEN and CDR2 SYDVKM. With 4 bases removed from V and 4 bases from J, the gap between germline ends came to 10 bases. CDR3 size: 13 residues. Written as DNA, the CDR3 is TGTGCCAGCAGTTCATGGGACGGCACTGAAGCTTTCTTT. Translated, it gives CASSSWDGTEAFF.

This clonotype was found many times. The rearrangement links TRBV6-5 to TRBJ2-6; 10 bases are shared with TRBD1. The CDR3 sequence is 19 residues long. CDR1 MNHEY and CDR2 SVGAGI come from the germline V gene. J lost 0 bases, V lost 2 bases, and 7 bases had no gene match. The CDR3 DNA reads as TGTGCCAGCAGTTACGGGACAGGGGCGATCGCCTCTGGGGCCAACGTCCTGACTTTC. Encoded protein: CASSYGTGAIASGANVLTF.

This clonotype was seen only a few times. The chain recombines TRBV27 with TRBJ2-7; D is undetermined. V was pared by 3 bases and J by 1 base, with 7 bases between. Germline CDR1 and CDR2: MNHEY and SMNVEV (reference sequence). The CDR3 runs 13 residues. CDR3 region: CASSLTNSYEQYF. The CDR3 coding sequence is TGTGCCAGCAGTTTGACGAATTCCTACGAGCAGTACTTC.

The chain has TRBV4-3 and TRBJ1-6, with TRBD1 matching 8 bases. The CDR3 is made up of 14 amino acids. The junction had 6 bases not matched to a gene; V was cut back by 4 bases and J by 10 bases. CDR1 is LGHNA and CDR2 is YSLEER in the germline V gene. The CDR3 here is CASSPGQGNSPLHF. The CDR3 DNA follows: TGCGCCAGCAGCCCCGGACAGGGCAACTCACCCCTCCACTTT.

This clonotype was found a few times. The CDR3 reads CASSQPAGPSGEFHNEQFF. CDR3 DNA sequence: TGTGCCAGCAGCCAACCCGCCGGGCCTTCGGGGGAGTTCCACAATGAGCAGTTCTTC. This chain uses TRBV3-1 with TRBJ2-1; a possible D gene is TRBD2 (6 bases). Trimming removed 2 bases from V and 5 bases from J, with 25 bases in between. Germline CDR1 reads LGHDT; CDR2 reads YNNKEL (reference sequence). The CDR3 totals 19 residues.

V gene TRBV2 combines with J gene TRBJ2-1, with TRBD1 matching over 7 bases. Germline CDR1 and CDR2: SNHLY and FYNNEI. Unmatched junction bases numbered 8, after V lost 6 bases and J lost 9 bases. The CDR3 has 13 residues. Here the CDR3 DNA reads TGTGCCAGCAGGGGACAGCTAGGGGGTGAGCAGTTCTTC. This sequence encodes CASRGQLGGEQFF.

This clonotype was counted at least ten times. This chain joins TRBV20-1 and TRBJ1-1; D uncertain. CDR3 length equals 17 residues. CDR1 and CDR2 (germline): DFQATT, SNEGSKA (reference sequence). Trimming left V 2 bases short and J 0 bases short, with 19 bases between. For the CDR3, the DNA is TGCAGTGCTAGAATCCAGGCCCTCACCGTCATGAACACTGAAGCTTTCTTT. It translates to CSARIQALTVMNTEAFF.

This clonotype has ten or more counts. J is TRBJ2-3 and V is TRBV5-1; D unclear. Germline V gene data show CDR1 as SGHRS and CDR2 as YFSETQ. Trimming took off 6 bases at V and 1 base at J, with 18 bases between the two ends. The CDR3 spans 16 residues. CDR3 sequence (DNA): TGCGCCAGCACCCCGATAGGTGGCGGTGGCACAGATACGCAGTATTTT. This gives the protein CASTPIGGGGTDTQYF.

The chain employs TRBV20-1 and TRBJ2-2; tentative D call: TRBD2 (5 bases). The CDR3 loop spans 13 amino acids. Germline CDR1 reads DFQATT; CDR2 reads SNEGSKA (reference sequence). Trimming pared 6 bases from V and 2 bases from J, leaving 10 bases between. The CDR3, as DNA: TGCAGTGCACTAGATATAAACACCGGGGAGCTGTTTTTT. Translated, it gives CSALDINTGELFF.

This clonotype was counted a few times. The chain joins TRBV7-9 to TRBJ2-7; possibly TRBD1 or TRBD2 for D (6 bases each). The germline CDR1 and CDR2 sequences are SEHNR and FQNEAQ (reference sequence). This CDR3 is built from 14 residues. V was cut by 4 bases and J by 5 bases, with 15 bases left in between. CDR3 nucleotides: TGTGCCAGCAGCTGGGGGGCAGGCCGGCACGAGCAGTACTTC. Translation gives CASSWGAGRHEQYF.

In its sample, this clonotype was seen a few times. The chain couples TRBV20-1 to TRBJ1-4, with 10 bases identical to TRBD1. The junction had 11 bases not matched to a gene; V was cut back by 1 base and J by 3 bases. There are 18 residues in the CDR3. CDR1 is DFQATT and CDR2 is SNEGSKA in the germline V gene (reference sequence). For the CDR3, the DNA is TGCAGTGCTAGAGCCCCTGCGGGACAGGGGAGGCCTAATGAAAAACTGTTTTTT. Translation gives CSARAPAGQGRPNEKLFF.

This clonotype was seen more than once but under ten times. The J gene is TRBJ1-1, the V gene TRBV28; D call uncertain. The CDR3 is 11 residues long. Trimming pared 8 bases from V and 4 bases from J, leaving 8 bases between. Looked up from germline, CDR1 is MDHEN and CDR2 is SYDVKM. Here the CDR3 reads CASLGSTEAFF. The CDR3 region has the DNA TGTGCCAGCCTAGGCAGCACTGAAGCTTTCTTT.